This entry features one TCR beta chain sequence. This entry comes from a study of blood T cell repertoires in COVID-19. Germline loops: CDR1 SGHTA, CDR2 FQGNSA. The CDR3 spans 16 residues. Trimming pared 2 bases from V and 2 bases from J, leaving 13 bases between. Only in-frame clones appear in the TCRdb table, and some are missing; sequencing was by immunoSEQ multiplex PCR. Of 150,000 to 200,000 clones in the sample, 88% were seen once. The sample consisted of PBMCs or T cells enriched from blood (not recorded which). The TCR sequence derives from a woman under 30 who had recovered from COVID-19. V and J are TRBV7-2 and TRBJ1-5, with D hard to call. CDR3 nucleotide sequence: TGTGCCAGCAGCTTACCCGGGGTTTCAGGCAATCAGCCCCAGCATTTT. It yields the protein CASSLPGVSGNQPQHF.